These 12 T cell receptor beta chains originate from one sample sequenced in a study of cytomegalovirus exposure and HLA in healthy donors. The PCR employed 60 Vbeta primers together with 13 Jbeta primers. Profiling relied on immunoSEQ multiplex PCR, and the TCRdb table lists in-frame clones only, not all of them. The sample consists of 95,000 to 120,000 clones, over 60% of them appearing once. The sample consisted of PBMCs. These receptors were taken from a man aged 18 to 30 in good health and CMV-seropositive.

The chain links TRBV7-2 to TRBJ2-5; TRBD2 matches at 13 bases. The CDR3 extends over 16 amino acids. Trimming removed 1 base from V and 4 bases from J; junction bases left unmatched: 3. Germline V CDR1 and CDR2: SGHTA, FQGNSA. CDR3 protein: CASSLVGTSGAETQYF. CDR3 bases: TGTGCCAGCAGCTTAGTTGGGACTAGCGGGGCAGAGACCCAGTACTTC.

The V and J genes are TRBV6-4 and TRBJ1-2; 7 nucleotides line up with TRBD1. The CDR3 sequence is 14 residues long. The V gene end was trimmed by 4 bases and the J gene end by 7 bases; junction bases not matched to a gene: 9. Germline CDR1 reads MRHNA; CDR2 reads SNTAGT. The CDR3 is CASSAVPTGFGYTF. The CDR3 coding sequence is TGTGCCAGCAGTGCCGTCCCGACAGGGTTTGGCTACACCTTC.

This clone was seen only once. The chain couples TRBV21-1 to TRBJ1-1; TRBD1, the table's D call, was not compared with the DNA. TRBV21-1 is a recognized pseudogene. The length of the CDR3 is 20 residues. The CDR3: CASSKVGDRGVRELLPEAFF. CDR3 DNA sequence: TGTGCCAGCAGCAAAGTCGGGGACAGGGGGGTGCGAGAGCTCCTGCCCGAAGCTTTCTTT.

The V call is TRBV10-1, the J call TRBJ2-5; 9 bases map to TRBD2. This CDR3 region has 15 residues. Trimming cost V 0 bases and J 5 bases; bases outside gene matches: 4. The germline gives CDR1 WNHNN, CDR2 SYGVQD (reference sequence). The CDR3 protein is CASSESASGVETQYF. CDR3 DNA sequence: TGCGCCAGCAGTGAGTCGGCTAGCGGGGTCGAGACCCAGTACTTC.

This clone appeared a few times. The chain has TRBV6-5 and TRBJ1-3; D gene unclear. The CDR3 runs to 13 residues. The V end lost 8 bases, the J end lost 2 bases, and 10 bases lay between the germline ends. CDR1 is MNHEY and CDR2 is SVGAGI in the germline V gene. The CDR3 nucleotides read TGTGCCAGCTCTCAGAATGCTGGAAACACCATATATTTT. It encodes CASSQNAGNTIYF.

The sample holds a few counts of this clone. This chain joins TRBV2 and TRBJ1-5, with TRBD1 matching over 7 bases. The CDR3 sequence is 15 residues long. V was pared by 7 bases and J by 0 bases, with 6 bases of the junction left unmatched. Germline V CDR1 and CDR2: SNHLY, FYNNEI. The CDR3 DNA is TGTGCCAGCACCGAGGGGGCGGGTAGCAATCAGCCCCAGCATTTT. Its protein product is CASTEGAGSNQPQHF.

The rearrangement joins TRBV6-5 to TRBJ1-6, with D unresolved. V was trimmed by 0 bases and J by 7 bases, leaving 13 bases between them. Germline values: CDR1 MNHEY, CDR2 SVGAGI. This CDR3 contains 16 residues. CDR3 nucleotides: TGTGCCAGCAGTTACTCTACGGCCGGGTGGAATTCACCCCTCCACTTT. The encoded protein is CASSYSTAGWNSPLHF.

This clone has just a few counts. This chain links TRBV6-5 with TRBJ2-5, with 9 bases identical to TRBD2. J was trimmed by 9 bases and V by 4 bases; bases with no gene match: 9. The CDR3 spans 14 residues. Germline V lookup: CDR1 MNHEY, CDR2 SVGAGI. The CDR3 is CASSLKDGGGAQYF. As DNA, the CDR3 is TGTGCCAGCAGTTTAAAGGACGGCGGGGGGGCCCAGTACTTC.

This chain uses TRBV7-3 with TRBJ2-5, with 10 bases identical to TRBD2. The germline V gene encodes CDR1 SGHTA and CDR2 FQGTGA. This CDR3 is 16 amino acids long. Trimming took 2 bases from V and 5 from J; bases not matched to a gene: 8. CDR3 in DNA: TGTGCCAGCAGCTTAGGACTAGCGGCGGATAGGGAGACCCAGTACTTC. Protein: CASSLGLAADRETQYF.

This clone was seen a handful of times. The chain employs TRBV5-6 and TRBJ2-5, with TRBD2 matching over 13 bases. Germline CDR1 and CDR2: SGHDT and YYEEEE. V shed 1 base, J shed 5 bases, and the junction held 11 bases outside the gene matches. CDR3 length: 18 amino acids. CDR3 in amino acids: CASSLTSGGARVEETQYF. CDR3 DNA: TGTGCCAGCAGCTTGACTAGCGGGGGGGCCCGGGTGGAGGAGACCCAGTACTTC.

The chain links TRBV6-4 to TRBJ2-2, with a weak D call TRBD2 (5 bases). Deletions cut 2 bases from V and 4 bases from J, with 5 bases between. CDR3 size: 13 residues. Germline V gene lookup returns CDR1 MRHNA and CDR2 SNTAGT. In DNA form, the CDR3 reads TGTGCCAGCAGTGACCGGGGCACCGGGGAGCTGTTTTTT. Protein: CASSDRGTGELFF.

J is TRBJ1-1 and V is TRBV10-1; D ambiguous. V shed 0 bases and J shed 1 base, with 9 bases lying between them. The CDR3 length is 15 residues. The V gene's germline CDR1 is WNHNN and CDR2 SYGVQD (reference sequence). As DNA, the CDR3 is TGCGCCAGCAGTGAGTCTGGGCTTGGGAACACTGAAGCTTTCTTT. The encoded protein is CASSESGLGNTEAFF.